The entry below describes one T cell receptor beta chain. The antigen this receptor binds is unknown. No base qualities exist here, and no much larger clone lies one base off it. The data were taken from a study of vaccination and CD4 T cells after COVID-19 (dated 2022 in TCRdb). With respect to the entire study: Every convalescent patient had a positive nasal swab PCR test for SARS-CoV-2, with mild disease in several patients and severe disease in one. The convalescent cohort comprised six males and four females, including two Hispanic individuals, seven Caucasians, two Asians and one multiracial person. Each participant got two doses of either the Pfizer-BioNTech BNT162b2 vaccine (n=8) or the Moderna mRNA-1273 vaccine (n=2). Post-COVID blood samples were collected from convalescent patients a median of approximately 93 days after diagnosis, with a range of about 35 to 161 days. The time from the second vaccine dose to post-vaccine blood sampling had a median of 72 days and ranged from 14 to 241 days. The spike-specific CD4+ TCR repertoire was compared before and after mRNA vaccination in about nine COVID-19 convalescent patients and a few infection-naive healthy vaccine recipients.

The germline V gene yields MGHDK for CDR1 and SYGVNS for CDR2. V is clipped by 6 bases and J by 3 bases, and the sequence between their germline boundaries is 14 bases long. The CDR3 spans 14 residues, from the cysteine through the phenylalanine. The entry retains the CDR3 DNA only, 42 bases that are in frame from base 1. General findings and caveats noted by the study authors: In convalescent patients, a median roughly 87% of post-vaccine SARS-CoV-2-reactive clones were detected only after vaccination, and vaccine-specific priming was suggested by this finding. Relatively few convalescent patients were included in the study, and early timepoints after natural infection were not analyzed. Although the median number of SARS-CoV-2-reactive clonotypes went up from 20 to 25 after infection to 38 after vaccination, the increase was not significant. Of the vaccine-specific clones in convalescent patients, 304 of 307, or nearly all, reacted only to SARS-CoV-2 spike and did not cross-react with common cold coronaviruses.

Receptor amplification or capture employed PCR. The data were produced on an Illumina iSeq 100. From the authors' description of their analysis: Non-productive sequences were removed, and CDR3s that did not start with C, did not end with F or W, or were shorter than 7 amino acids were discarded. Similarity between CDR3 sequences was evaluated in R version 3.6.1 using Levenshtein distances (stringdist) and unrooted phylogenetic trees (ape). TCRdb itself trimmed the public reads at Q25 with fastp, ran MiXCR and retained productive beta chains. Each CDR3 protein gets just one entry, which takes the most common genes and DNA from the rows behind it. The V and J calls, along with clone size, are taken from TCRdb and not from the paper's own processing. This sample gives around 20,000 distinct CDR3 sequences in total; 50% to 65% of them show up just once. The top ten clones comprise roughly 1.1% of the sample.

The convalescent patients' positive SARS-CoV-2 PCR tests were from March to December 2020, which was before the Alpha, Beta and Delta variants emerged in the United States. Ficoll-Paque Plus gradient centrifugation was used to isolate PBMCs from whole blood, and the isolated PBMCs were then either used fresh or cryopreserved at -140C. The source of this sequence is a human donor who had recovered from COVID-19. The rearrangement joined TRBV25-1 to TRBJ1-1, with an unclear D gene assignment. This specimen consisted of CD4+ T cells from blood, obtained after SARS-CoV-2 vaccination. Here is the DNA: TGTGCCAGCAGAAAATTCGGGTTTCACACTGAAGCTTTCTTT. Its protein reads: CASRKFGFHTEAFF.